These 32 T cell receptor beta chains were all obtained from the same sample, sequenced in a study of glioma-infiltrating T cells after dendritic cell vaccination. TCRdb keeps only in-frame clones here, not all; method: immunoSEQ multiplex PCR. The table lists 65,000 to 90,000 clones, roughly 87% of them singletons, with about 2.1% in the top ten. Specimen: blood, collected before dendritic cell vaccination. The source of these receptors is a human donor with glioblastoma.

The CDR3 bases are TGTGCCAGCAGTTACAGCAGGGGGACGGGGAACACTGAAGCTTTCTTT. Protein product: CASSYSRGTGNTEAFF. The chain links TRBV6-5 to TRBJ1-1, with 7 positions matching TRBD1. The CDR3 consists of 16 residues. CDR1 and CDR2 (germline): MNHEY, SVGAGI. J was trimmed by 1 base and V by 2 bases; bases with no gene match: 7.

This sequence joins TRBV14 and TRBJ2-3; 8 nucleotides align to TRBD1. The germline V gene has CDR1 SGHDN and CDR2 FVKESK. The CDR3 is 13 amino acids. Trimming took 3 bases from V and 8 from J; bases not matched to a gene: 4. CDR3 bases: TGTGCCAGCAGCCAGGCGGACAGGGCTACGCAGTATTTT. It yields the protein CASSQADRATQYF.

The CDR3 nucleotides read TGTGCCAGCTCGTTGACTAGCGGGACATATACGCAGTATTTT. It is translated as CASSLTSGTYTQYF. This chain uses TRBV7-9 with TRBJ2-3; TRBD2 aligns across 11 bases. The trim removed 8 bases at V and 7 bases at J, leaving 8 bases unmatched. CDR3 length: 14 residues. Germline CDR1 is SEHNR and CDR2 is FQNEAQ (reference sequence). The variable domain in full, with the rest retrieved from reference TRBV7-9 and TRBJ2-3, is DTGVSQNPRHKITKRGQNVTFRCDPISEHNRLYWYRQTLGQGPEFLTYFQNEAQLEKSRLLSDRFSAERPKGSFSTLEIQRTEQGDSAMYLCASSLTSGTYTQYFGPGTRLTVL.

V and J are TRBV7-9 and TRBJ2-2; tentatively, D is TRBD2 (5 bases). CDR1 is SEHNR, CDR2 FQNEAQ, per germline (reference sequence). The CDR3 runs 15 residues. Deletions cut 7 bases from V and 1 base from J, with 13 bases between. The CDR3 DNA reads as TGTGCCAGCACCCCGGAGAGCGGGAACACCGGGGAGCTGTTTTTT. Amino acid sequence: CASTPESGNTGELFF.

This clone was counted a single time. The CDR3 protein is CASSPADRGEQYV. The CDR3, as DNA: TGTGCCAGCTCACCAGCTGACAGGGGCGAGCAGTACGTC. The rearrangement links TRBV18 to TRBJ2-7; 8 bases are a match to TRBD1. The CDR3 sequence is 13 residues long. Germline assignment: CDR1 KGHSH and CDR2 LQKENI. With V trimmed by 2 bases and J by 6 bases, 3 bases remained unmatched.

The V gene is TRBV6-5, the J gene TRBJ2-2, with a weak D call TRBD2 (5 bases). The CDR3 runs to 14 residues. Germline CDR1 reads MNHEY; CDR2 reads SVGAGI. V lost 3 bases and J 5 bases, leaving 10 bases between the germline ends. CDR3 sequence: CASSYRRGTGELFF. In DNA form, the CDR3 reads TGTGCCAGCAGTTATAGGAGAGGGACCGGGGAGCTGTTTTTT.

The V and J genes are TRBV6-5 and TRBJ2-7, with a tentative D call TRBD2 (5 bases). Germline-derived CDR1 and CDR2 are MNHEY and SVGAGI. V lost 4 bases to trimming and J lost 4 bases, with 20 bases between them. The CDR3 loop spans 16 amino acids. The CDR3 reads CASSLASILTTYEQYV. The DNA of the CDR3 is TGTGCCAGCAGTTTGGCTAGCATCCTCACTACTTACGAGCAGTACGTC.

This clone has a single count. This chain links TRBV12-5 with TRBJ1-5; TRBD1 matches at 8 bases. CDR1 LGHNT and CDR2 FRNRAP come from the germline V gene. V lost 5 bases, J lost 4 bases, and 7 bases stayed unmatched. The CDR3 totals 15 residues. CDR3: CASGQSGGGNQPQHF. CDR3 sequence (DNA): TGTGCTAGTGGTCAATCAGGGGGCGGTAATCAGCCCCAGCATTTT.

A few counts support this clone. The CDR3 sequence: CASVWTGPNTEAFF. CDR3 DNA: TGTGCCAGTGTATGGACAGGACCGAACACTGAAGCTTTCTTT. The rearrangement joins TRBV19 to TRBJ1-1; 7 bases are shared with TRBD1. The J segment lost 1 base and the V segment lost 8 bases, leaving 7 bases of the junction unmatched. The CDR3 consists of 14 residues. Germline CDR1 is LNHDA and CDR2 is SQIVND (reference sequence).

The CDR3 DNA is TGTGCCAGCAGTCCATGGGGTGGGGGGGGAGGCTACACCTTC. It is translated as CASSPWGGGGGYTF. The chain is built from TRBV27 and TRBJ1-2; tentatively, D is TRBD1 (5 bases). Trimming took 5 bases from V and 8 from J, leaving 18 bases between them. The CDR3 sequence is 14 residues long. Germline V gene data show CDR1 as MNHEY and CDR2 as SMNVEV (reference sequence).

The chain recombines TRBV5-6 with TRBJ1-4; possible D gene TRBD1, 5 bases. Germline CDR1 reads SGHDT; CDR2 reads YYEEEE. V gave up 4 bases and J gave up 6 bases, with 13 bases separating them. The CDR3 has 14 residues. This chain's CDR3 is CASSQGRGDEKLFF. The CDR3 bases are TGTGCCAGCAGCCAGGGACGGGGGGATGAAAAACTGTTTTTT.

This rearrangement joins TRBV7-9 to TRBJ1-3; D gene ambiguous. Trimming took off 4 bases at V and 4 bases at J, with 11 bases between the two ends. Germline V gene sequence: CDR1 SEHNR, CDR2 FQNEAQ (reference sequence). The CDR3 loop spans 14 amino acids. The CDR3 DNA reads as TGTGCCAGCAGCTCAGAGACATTAGGAAACACCATATATTTT. Its protein product is CASSSETLGNTIYF.

This clone was seen once. The DNA of the CDR3 is TGTGCCAGCAGTTCAGGGGGTAAGGACTATGGCTACACCTTC. Protein product: CASSSGGKDYGYTF. The chain employs TRBV6-5 and TRBJ1-2; 7 bases map to TRBD1. J gave up 3 bases and V 4 bases, and 5 bases lay outside the gene matches. Germline V lookup: CDR1 MNHEY, CDR2 SVGAGI. The CDR3 is 14 residues long.

This clone was detected only a few times. V is TRBV10-3 and J is TRBJ2-1, with 10 bases aligning to TRBD2. In germline, CDR1 is ENHRY, CDR2 SYGVKD. This CDR3 contains 16 residues. The V segment lost 6 bases and the J segment 4 bases; nucleotides outside the gene matches: 9. The CDR3 nucleotides are TGTGCCATCAGGGTTTCTAGCGGGGGCCAATACAATGAGCAGTTCTTC. It encodes CAIRVSSGGQYNEQFF.

The genes are TRBV7-9 and TRBJ2-1, with TRBD2 matching over 8 bases. Per germline, CDR1 SEHNR and CDR2 FQNEAQ (reference sequence). This CDR3 is built from 18 residues. V gave up 5 bases and J gave up 7 bases; unmatched junction bases: 19. Here the CDR3 DNA reads TGTGCCAGCAGCCCCTGGAGTCTGTCCGTAGCGGGAAGGAATGAGCAGTTCTTC. This sequence encodes CASSPWSLSVAGRNEQFF.

The J gene is TRBJ2-3, the V gene TRBV2; D perhaps matches TRBD2 (5 bases). The CDR3 totals 14 residues. The germline V gene encodes CDR1 SNHLY and CDR2 FYNNEI. Between the trimmed V and J ends, which lost 8 bases and 4 bases, there was a span of 16 bases. The CDR3 DNA reads TGTGCCAGCGTGACGGGAAACCCACCAGATACGCAGTATTTT. It translates to CASVTGNPPDTQYF.

This clone appeared a few times. The chain combines TRBV6-5 with TRBJ1-4; D is perhaps TRBD1 (5 bases). The CDR3 covers 14 residues. CDR1 is MNHEY, CDR2 SVGAGI, per germline. The ends were cut back, 2 bases at V and 3 bases at J, with 7 bases in the middle. The CDR3 DNA sequence: TGTGCCAGCAGTTACAGGGGCCCTAATGAAAAACTGTTTTTT. Protein product: CASSYRGPNEKLFF.

The chain carries TRBV7-6 and TRBJ2-2; possible D gene TRBD2, 5 bases. Germline values: CDR1 SGHVS, CDR2 FNYEAQ. This CDR3 spans 17 amino acids. The V end was cut by 5 bases, the J end by 1 base, with 17 bases between. CDR3 bases: TGTGCCAGCAGCCCAGCTCCGAGCGGAGGGAACACCGGGGAGCTGTTTTTT. Translation: CASSPAPSGGNTGELFF.

This clone was counted between two and nine times. The chain carries TRBV6-1 and TRBJ2-7; 7 nucleotides align to TRBD2. Germline assignment: CDR1 MNHNS and CDR2 SASEGT. Trimming at V came to 2 bases and at J to 1 base, leaving 2 bases not matched to a gene. This CDR3 is 14 amino acids long. The CDR3 DNA follows: TGTGCCAGCAGTGAACTGGGGGGGTCCTACGAGCAGTACGTC. Translated, it gives CASSELGGSYEQYV.

This chain uses TRBV6-1 with TRBJ2-3; 7 bases map to TRBD2. The CDR3 totals 15 residues. Looked up from germline, CDR1 is MNHNS and CDR2 is SASEGT. The V gene end was trimmed by 5 bases and the J gene end by 0 bases; junction bases not matched to a gene: 5. CDR3: CASSILAASTDTQYF. The CDR3 nucleotides are TGTGCCAGCAGTATTCTAGCGGCTAGCACAGATACGCAGTATTTT.

V gene TRBV5-6 combines with J gene TRBJ1-2, with 9 nucleotides matching TRBD1. Germline V CDR1 and CDR2: SGHDT, YYEEEE. The CDR3 length is 14 residues. Trimming at V came to 1 base and at J to 4 bases, leaving 2 bases not matched to a gene. Here the CDR3 DNA reads TGTGCCAGCAGCTTGACAGGGGGCGGCTATGGCTACACCTTC. Translated: CASSLTGGGYGYTF.

This chain's CDR3 is CASSVDVRSASSYEQYV. As DNA, the CDR3 is TGTGCCAGCAGCGTAGACGTCCGCAGCGCGAGCTCCTACGAGCAGTACGTC. The chain combines TRBV9 with TRBJ2-7; unclear D gene. The CDR3 has 17 amino acids. Germline V lookup: CDR1 SGDLS, CDR2 YYNGEE. Trimming stripped 0 bases from V and 0 bases from J, with 16 bases between.

This chain connects TRBV19 to TRBJ1-2, with D perhaps TRBD1 (6 bases). V was cut by 2 bases and J by 5 bases, with 12 bases left in between. Germline assignment: CDR1 LNHDA and CDR2 SQIVND (reference sequence). The CDR3 length is 14 residues. For the CDR3, the DNA is TGTGCCAGTAGTATAAGCCACAGGGAATATGGCTACACCTTC. Its translation is CASSISHREYGYTF.

In nucleotides, the CDR3 is TGTGCCAGCAGTGCGGCCCGACAGGGAGGTTATGGCTACACCTTC. It codes for CASSAARQGGYGYTF. This chain uses TRBV6-1 with TRBJ1-2; 7 positions match TRBD1. The junction had 10 bases not matched to a gene; V was cut back by 4 bases and J by 5 bases. The CDR3 is made up of 15 amino acids. CDR1 is MNHNS and CDR2 is SASEGT in the germline V gene.

The rearrangement links TRBV5-1 to TRBJ2-6; D possibly corresponds to TRBD2 (6 bases). The V end lost 5 bases, the J end lost 4 bases, and 13 bases lay between the germline ends. Germline V gene data show CDR1 as SGHRS and CDR2 as YFSETQ. The CDR3 totals 15 residues. Here the CDR3 DNA reads TGCGCCAGCAGTGTCGGGGGATCCGGGGCCAACGTCCTGACTTTC. Its translation is CASSVGGSGANVLTF.

This chain links TRBV19 with TRBJ2-1, with TRBD2 matching over 8 bases. The germline gives CDR1 LNHDA, CDR2 SQIVND (reference sequence). CDR3 length: 16 residues. Losses at the gene ends were 1 base for V and 0 bases for J; bases not matched to a gene: 2. The CDR3, as DNA: TGTGCCAGTAGTATAGCCAGCGGGAGCTCCTACAATGAGCAGTTCTTC. Amino acid sequence: CASSIASGSSYNEQFF.

The genes are TRBV9 and TRBJ1-2, with 12 bases matching TRBD1. The CDR3 totals 13 residues. With V trimmed by 7 bases and J by 7 bases, 5 bases remained unmatched. Germline V lookup: CDR1 SGDLS, CDR2 YYNGEE. The CDR3 nucleotides are TGTGCCAGCTCGGGACAGGGGGCTTTTGGCTACACCTTC. This translates into CASSGQGAFGYTF.

The V call is TRBV5-1, the J call TRBJ2-2; possibly TRBD1 for D (5 bases). V was clipped by 4 bases and J by 1 base, with 11 bases between them. The CDR3 sequence is 15 residues long. Germline CDR1 is SGHRS and CDR2 is YFSETQ. DNA for the CDR3: TGCGCCAGCAGCCTGGGGCAGATGAACACCGGGGAGCTGTTTTTT. Translating it yields CASSLGQMNTGELFF.

The chain recombines TRBV6-1 with TRBJ2-5; 10 bases are shared with TRBD1. CDR3 length equals 15 residues. The trim removed 5 bases at V and 4 bases at J, leaving 7 bases unmatched. Germline CDR1 and CDR2: MNHNS and SASEGT. CDR3 nucleotides: TGTGCCAGCAGTCTAGACAGGGGGCGCGGAGAGACCCAGTACTTC. Translating gives CASSLDRGRGETQYF.

The rearrangement links TRBV11-1 to TRBJ2-3; D may be TRBD2 (7 bases). Between the trimmed V and J ends, which lost 4 bases and 6 bases, there was a span of 14 bases. The CDR3 covers 14 residues. Germline V gene lookup returns CDR1 SGHAT and CDR2 FQDESV (reference sequence). This CDR3 is CASSSGRGKDTQYF. The CDR3 DNA sequence: TGTGCCAGCAGCTCTGGGAGGGGGAAGGATACGCAGTATTTT.

The chain couples TRBV7-3 to TRBJ2-2; no reliable D call. The CDR3 is 13 amino acids. Germline values: CDR1 SGHTA, CDR2 FQGTGA. The germline V and J ends were trimmed by 6 bases and 2 bases, with 7 bases remaining between them. CDR3 protein: CASRNSNTGELFF. CDR3 in DNA: TGTGCCAGCAGAAATTCAAACACCGGGGAGCTGTTTTTT.

The V call is TRBV4-1, the J call TRBJ2-3; D possibly corresponds to TRBD1 (6 bases). The CDR3 loop spans 17 amino acids. Per the germline V gene, CDR1 is MGHRA and CDR2 is YSYEKL. Trimming removed 1 base at V and 0 bases at J, with 14 bases between. The CDR3 DNA is TGCGCCAGCAGCCAAGGTCGTTTGGGGGCGAGCACAGATACGCAGTATTTT. It codes for CASSQGRLGASTDTQYF.